Listed below are T cell receptor beta chains from one sample, sequenced in a study of cytomegalovirus exposure and HLA in healthy donors. TCRdb's table, derived via immunoSEQ multiplex PCR, lists solely in-frame clones and lacks some. The data show approximately 100,000 clones, about 77% seen once. Material for sequencing was PBMCs. Receptor source: a woman aged 40 to 50 in good health and CMV-seronegative. CDR3s include the opening cysteine and the closing phenylalanine or tryptophan. The D gene is left open where the match is weak. Clone size is stated in some rows and not others, as once, few, many or a class when expanded.

V: TRBV9
J: TRBJ2-5
size: NA
D: NA
CDR3: CASSGRQRQETQYF
DNA: TGTGCCAGCAGCGGGCGACAGCGCCAAGAGACCCAGTACTTC

V: TRBV2
J: TRBJ1-5
size: NA
D: TRBD1
CDR3: CASRDRGNQPQHF
DNA: TGTGCCAGCAGGGACAGGGGCAATCAGCCCCAGCATTTT

V: TRBV19
J: TRBJ1-3
size: NA
D: TRBD1
CDR3: CASKGQGAGGNTIYF
DNA: TGTGCCAGTAAGGGACAGGGGGCAGGTGGAAACACCATATATTTT

V: TRBV7-9
J: TRBJ2-3
size: NA
D: TRBD2
CDR3: CASSLALAGGSTDTQYF
DNA: TGTGCCAGCAGCTTAGCACTAGCGGGGGGTAGCACAGATACGCAGTATTTT

V: TRBV2
J: TRBJ1-5
size: NA
D: NA
CDR3: CASRRNSNQPQHF
DNA: TGTGCCAGCAGGCGGAATAGCAATCAGCCCCAGCATTTT

V: TRBV6-1
J: TRBJ1-5
size: NA
D: NA
CDR3: CASSPALTNNQPQHF
DNA: TGTGCCAGCAGTCCTGCCCTGACAAATAATCAGCCCCAGCATTTT

V: TRBV7-9
J: TRBJ1-1
size: NA
D: TRBD1
CDR3: CASSFLGQGPEAFF
DNA: TGTGCCAGCAGCTTTCTTGGACAGGGCCCCGAAGCTTTCTTT

V: TRBV2
J: TRBJ1-2
size: NA
D: NA
CDR3: CARTLSYGYTF
DNA: TGTGCCAGGACACTGTCCTATGGCTACACCTTC

V: TRBV7-9
J: TRBJ1-1
size: NA
D: NA
CDR3: CASSFGERIEAFF
DNA: TGTGCCAGCAGCTTTGGTGAGCGGATTGAAGCTTTCTTT

V: TRBV30
J: TRBJ1-6
size: NA
D: NA
CDR3: CAWRGPSSYNSPLHF
DNA: TGTGCCTGGAGGGGCCCGAGCTCCTATAATTCACCCCTCCACTTT

V: TRBV5-4
J: TRBJ2-2
size: once
D: NA
CDR3: CASSPGQKNTGELFF
DNA: TGTGCCAGCAGCCCAGGACAGAAGAACACCGGGGAGCTGTTTTTT

V: TRBV18
J: TRBJ2-7
size: NA
D: NA
CDR3: CASSPDRHSYEQYF
DNA: TGTGCCAGCTCACCGGACAGACACTCCTACGAGCAGTACTTC

V: TRBV18
J: TRBJ2-3
size: once
D: TRBD1
CDR3: CASSPQGATDTQYF
DNA: TGTGCCAGCTCACCACAGGGGGCGACAGATACGCAGTATTTT

V: TRBV11-2
J: TRBJ1-2
size: NA
D: TRBD1
CDR3: CASSPGGVNYGYTF
DNA: TGTGCCAGCAGCCCAGGGGGAGTTAACTATGGCTACACCTTC

V: TRBV20-1
J: TRBJ2-7
size: NA
D: TRBD1
CDR3: CSARGQGMMYF
DNA: TGCAGTGCTCGGGGACAGGGAATGATGTACTTC